The 6 T cell receptor beta chains in this list originate from one sample, sequenced in a study of T cell responses to AZD1222 COVID-19 vaccine. Only in-frame clones appear in the TCRdb table, and some are missing; sequencing was by immunoSEQ multiplex PCR. The sample lists approximately 170,000 clones; roughly 90% were seen once. The material sequenced was peripheral blood, taken on day 0 of AZD1222 vaccination. The receptors were gathered from an adult in good health.

The V gene is TRBV7-2, the J gene TRBJ2-7, with 8 nucleotides matching TRBD2. The V segment lost 4 bases and the J segment 5 bases; nucleotides outside the gene matches: 10. The CDR3 runs to 15 residues. Germline V gene sequence: CDR1 SGHTA, CDR2 FQGNSA. This CDR3 is CASSSPGLGQDEQYF. The CDR3 DNA follows: TGTGCCAGCAGCTCGCCGGGACTAGGGCAGGACGAGCAGTACTTC.

The chain carries TRBV18 and TRBJ2-6; no clear D. The CDR3 has 16 amino acids. CDR1 KGHSH and CDR2 LQKENI come from the germline V gene. The V end lost 4 bases, the J end lost 0 bases, and 10 bases lay between the germline ends. CDR3 residues: CASSLTPFSGANVLTF. In DNA form, the CDR3 reads TGTGCCAGCTCACTCACTCCGTTCTCTGGGGCCAACGTCCTGACTTTC.

This clone was counted between two and nine times. The chain recombines TRBV24-1 with TRBJ2-2; 7 nucleotides line up with TRBD1. Germline V gene data show CDR1 as KGHDR and CDR2 as SFDVKD. CDR3 length: 15 residues. With 9 bases clipped from V and 3 bases from J, the junction kept 9 bases outside the gene matches. The CDR3 spells CATAAAGGHTGELFF. Here the CDR3 DNA reads TGTGCCACCGCAGCGGCAGGGGGACACACCGGGGAGCTGTTTTTT.

The chain joins TRBV6-6 to TRBJ2-3; D not certain. The CDR3 consists of 15 residues. Between the trimmed V and J ends, which lost 5 bases and 0 bases, there was a span of 12 bases. Germline V gene lookup returns CDR1 MNHNY and CDR2 SVGAGI (reference sequence). CDR3 loop: CASSPLGLSTDTQYF. The CDR3 DNA sequence: TGTGCCAGCAGTCCCTTAGGCCTTAGCACAGATACGCAGTATTTT.

V usage is TRBV12-3 or TRBV12-4 and J usage is TRBJ2-1; 7 bases align to TRBD1. The CDR3 extends over 12 amino acids. V shed 5 bases, J shed 12 bases, and the junction held 7 bases outside the gene matches. The CDR3 coding sequence is TGTGCCAGCAGTCCCAACAGGGGATGGCAGTTCTTC. Protein sequence: CASSPNRGWQFF.

This chain joins TRBV5-1 and TRBJ2-1; TRBD1 matches at 8 bases. Per the germline V gene, CDR1 is SGHRS and CDR2 is YFSETQ. CDR3 length equals 15 residues. J was trimmed by 7 bases and V by 4 bases; bases with no gene match: 10. The chain's CDR3 is CASSPQGALRNEQFF. The CDR3 bases are TGCGCCAGCAGCCCTCAGGGGGCGCTCAGGAATGAGCAGTTCTTC.